The text below deals with one TCR beta chain. The CDR3 runs to 13 residues. The germline CDR1 and CDR2 sequences are MDHEN and SYDVKM. V was shortened by 4 bases and J by 0 bases, with 7 bases between the two germline ends. TCRdb's table, derived via immunoSEQ multiplex PCR, lists solely in-frame clones and lacks some. This table has about 130,000 clones, 85% to 95% appearing once. The source of the sample is a study of cytomegalovirus exposure and HLA in healthy donors. This chain connects TRBV28 to TRBJ2-7; D is ambiguous. Sequencing was carried out using PBMCs. This TCR was sampled from a young woman in good health and CMV-seronegative. CDR3 coding DNA: TGTGCCAGCAGTTCCTTTAGCTCCTACGAGCAGTACTTC. The encoded protein is CASSSFSSYEQYF.